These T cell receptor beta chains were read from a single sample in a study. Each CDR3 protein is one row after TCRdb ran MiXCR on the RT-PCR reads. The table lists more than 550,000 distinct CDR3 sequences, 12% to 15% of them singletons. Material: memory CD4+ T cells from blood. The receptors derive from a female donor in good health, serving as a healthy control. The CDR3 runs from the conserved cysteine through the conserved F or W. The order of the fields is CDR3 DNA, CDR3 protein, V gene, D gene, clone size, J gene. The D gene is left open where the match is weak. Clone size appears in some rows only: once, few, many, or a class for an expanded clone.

TGTGCCAGCAGCTTGGGACTAGCGGGACCAAACGAGCAGTTCTTC CASSLGLAGPNEQFF TRBV3-1 TRBD2 few TRBJ2-1
TGTGCCAGCAGTGTCTTGGGACACACACGCACAGATACGCAGTATTTT CASSVLGHTRTDTQYF TRBV25-1 - few TRBJ2-3
TGTGCCAGCAGCTTGTTTGGTGTAAGCAATCAGCCCCAGCATTTT CASSLFGVSNQPQHF TRBV5-5 - few TRBJ1-5
TGTGCCAGCAGTTACGGCAGGGATCCTGAAGCTTTCTTT CASSYGRDPEAFF TRBV6-6 - - TRBJ1-1
TGCAGTGCTAGATCCTATGAAGCTTTCTTT CSARSYEAFF TRBV20-1 - few TRBJ1-1
TGTGCCAGCAGCTTAGGGACAGGGGGAAGTCAGCCCCAGCATTTT CASSLGTGGSQPQHF TRBV7-6 TRBD1 many TRBJ1-5
TGTGCCAGCTCACCCCGTAAGAGCACCGGGGAGCTGTTTTTT CASSPRKSTGELFF TRBV18 - few TRBJ2-2
TGTGCCAGCAGCCACCACGGGACAGGTTCCTACGAGCAGTACTTC CASSHHGTGSYEQYF TRBV12-3/TRBV12-4 TRBD1 few TRBJ2-7
TGCGCCAGCAGCCAGGGACAGGGGGCGTCCGAGCAGTACTTC CASSQGQGASEQYF TRBV5-1 TRBD1 many TRBJ2-7
TGTGCCAGCAGCCAAGTCGACTGGTCTTCGGGCTACACCTTC CASSQVDWSSGYTF TRBV3-1 - few TRBJ1-2
TGTGCCAGCAATATTGGCACCGGGGAGCTGTTTTTT CASNIGTGELFF TRBV12-3/TRBV12-4 - - TRBJ2-2
TGTGCCAGCAGGCAGGGGATCTACAATGAGCAGTTCTTC CASRQGIYNEQFF TRBV11-2 - many TRBJ2-1
TGTGCCAGCAGCCCAAGGACGGGGTACACTGAAGCTTTCTTT CASSPRTGYTEAFF TRBV7-2 - many TRBJ1-1
TGTGCCAGCATCCCGAGCTCGAACACTGAAGCTTTCTTT CASIPSSNTEAFF TRBV12-3/TRBV12-4 - few TRBJ1-1
TGCAGTGCTTCTCCTTCTCCCTCCCGGGGCTACACCTTC CSASPSPSRGYTF TRBV20-1 - many TRBJ1-2
TGTGCCAGCAGTTACTCTTTTGGAGACATACCCTACGAGCAGTACTTC CASSYSFGDIPYEQYF TRBV6-6 - - TRBJ2-7
TGTGCCACAAAGGAGGGTCAAGGATATGCAGATACGCAGTATTTT CATKEGQGYADTQYF TRBV10-3 - few TRBJ2-3
TGTGCCAGCAGTTTAAGGAGGCTAGCGGGAGGTTTCACCTACGAGCAGTACTTC CASSLRRLAGGFTYEQYF TRBV27 TRBD2 many TRBJ2-7
TGTGCCAGCAGGGGACAGGGGGTAGCTAACTATGGCTACACCTTC CASRGQGVANYGYTF TRBV6-5 TRBD1 - TRBJ1-2
TGTGCCAGCAGTTTCACGGACACAACTAATGAAAAACTGTTTTTT CASSFTDTTNEKLFF TRBV6-5 - few TRBJ1-4